This TCR beta chain was sequenced during a study of cytomegalovirus exposure and HLA in healthy donors. The wider study: Earlier, some 170 million T cells were analyzed, and over 95 million unique TCR beta sequences were found among them.

Study observations and caveats: At a 0.05 false discovery rate, a later analysis found about 17,000 TCR beta sequences to be associated with HLA alleles. The study labeled about 160 TCR beta chains cytomegalovirus-associated.

Germline assignment: CDR1 MNHNS and CDR2 SASEGT. The CDR3 has 11 amino acids. The germline V and J ends were trimmed by 6 bases and 2 bases, with 5 bases remaining between them. A remark on this clone: Its antigen is not known.

The study ran its PCR with 60 Vbeta and 13 Jbeta primers. This table comes from immunoSEQ multiplex PCR, and its TCRdb copy is limited to in-frame clones, with some not included. The sample includes some 130,000 clones, roughly 78% of them seen just once. The chain uses TRBV6-1 and TRBJ2-7; D is ambiguous. The sequence derives from a male donor in good health and CMV-seronegative. The specimen sequenced was PBMCs. The CDR3 coding sequence is TGTGCCAGCAGGGAGACCTACGAGCAGTACTTC. Translating it yields CASRETYEQYF.